This entry is about one T cell receptor beta chain. Antigen: not known. This entry is derived from a study of cytomegalovirus exposure and HLA in healthy donors. Study-wide context: Sequencing of approximately 190 million T cells in an earlier analysis found 100 million to 140 million unique TCR beta sequences. General study findings and limits: Reported results showed that the classifier diagnosed cytomegalovirus status with high specificity and sensitivity.

The germline V gene encodes CDR1 SNHLY and CDR2 FYNNEI. The CDR3 covers 15 residues. V lost 2 bases, J lost 1 base, and 11 bases lay in between. Amplification used 60 Vbeta primers and 13 Jbeta primers. Produced via immunoSEQ multiplex PCR; TCRdb's table is partial and in-frame only. Of about 190,000 clones in the sample, about 80% are singletons; the top ten hold 1.1%. The chain recombines TRBV2 with TRBJ1-1, with D uncertain. The sample taken for sequencing was PBMCs. The origin of this receptor is a woman between 35 and 50 years old in good health and CMV-seronegative. CDR3 bases: TGTGCCAGCAGTGAAAATCCAGATTCGAACACTGAAGCTTTCTTT. Its translation is CASSENPDSNTEAFF.